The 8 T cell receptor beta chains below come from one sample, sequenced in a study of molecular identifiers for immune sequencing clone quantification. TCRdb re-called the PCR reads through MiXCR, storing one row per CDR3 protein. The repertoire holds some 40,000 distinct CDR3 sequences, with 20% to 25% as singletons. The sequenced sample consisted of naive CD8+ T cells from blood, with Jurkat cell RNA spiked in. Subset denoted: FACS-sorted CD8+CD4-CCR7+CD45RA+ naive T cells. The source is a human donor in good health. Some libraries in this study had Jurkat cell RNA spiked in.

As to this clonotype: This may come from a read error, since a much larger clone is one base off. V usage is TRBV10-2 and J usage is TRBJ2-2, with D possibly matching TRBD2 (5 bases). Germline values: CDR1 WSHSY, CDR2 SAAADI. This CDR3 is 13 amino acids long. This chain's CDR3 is CASSEKLTGELYF. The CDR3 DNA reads TGCGCCAGCAGTGAGAAGCTAACCGGGGAGCTGTATTTT.

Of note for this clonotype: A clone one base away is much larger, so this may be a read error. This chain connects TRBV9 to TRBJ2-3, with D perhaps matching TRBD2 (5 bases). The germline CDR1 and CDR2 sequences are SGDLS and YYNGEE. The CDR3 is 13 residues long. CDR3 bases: TGTGCCAGCAACGTATTAGCGTCAGATACGCAGTATTTT. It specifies CASNVLASDTQYF.

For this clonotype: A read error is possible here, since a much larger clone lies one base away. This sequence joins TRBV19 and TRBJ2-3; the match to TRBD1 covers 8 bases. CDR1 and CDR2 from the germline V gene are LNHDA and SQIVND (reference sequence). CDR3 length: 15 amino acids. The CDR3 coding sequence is TGTGCCCGTAGCTTGACAGGGGCCCTCACAGATACGCAGTATTTT. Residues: CARSLTGALTDTQYF.

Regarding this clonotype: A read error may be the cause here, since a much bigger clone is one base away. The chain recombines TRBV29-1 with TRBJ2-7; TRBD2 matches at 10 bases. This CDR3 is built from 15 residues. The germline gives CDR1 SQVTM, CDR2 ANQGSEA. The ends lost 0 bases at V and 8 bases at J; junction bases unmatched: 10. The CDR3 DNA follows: TGCAGCGTTGAAGATTGGTCTAGCGGGAGTTACAAGCAGTACTTC. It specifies CSVEDWSSGSYKQYF.

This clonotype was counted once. The CDR3 coding sequence is TGTGCCTGGACGCCCGGACACTCTTACGAGCAGTACTTC. It translates to CAWTPGHSYEQYF. The chain joins TRBV30 to TRBJ2-7, with D perhaps TRBD1 (5 bases). The CDR3 is 13 amino acids. Germline CDR1 GTSNPN, CDR2 SVGIG (reference sequence). V was pared by 4 bases and J by 4 bases, with 14 bases between.

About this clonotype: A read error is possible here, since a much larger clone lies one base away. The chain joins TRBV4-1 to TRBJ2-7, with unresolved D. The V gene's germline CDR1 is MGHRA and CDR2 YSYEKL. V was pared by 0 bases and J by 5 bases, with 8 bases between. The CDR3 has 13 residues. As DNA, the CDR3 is TGCGCCAGCAGCCAAGATTGGAGCCACGAGCAGTACTTC. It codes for CASSQDWSHEQYF.

For the CDR3, the DNA is TGTGCCAGCAGCGCCGCTCTTACGGGACAGAGCAACTATGGCTACACCTTC. Translated, it gives CASSAALTGQSNYGYTF. This chain uses TRBV7-9 with TRBJ1-2, with TRBD1 matching over 7 bases. The CDR3 runs to 17 residues. From germline, CDR1 is SEHNR and CDR2 FQNEAQ (reference sequence). Trimming took 5 bases from V and 2 from J; bases not matched to a gene: 14.

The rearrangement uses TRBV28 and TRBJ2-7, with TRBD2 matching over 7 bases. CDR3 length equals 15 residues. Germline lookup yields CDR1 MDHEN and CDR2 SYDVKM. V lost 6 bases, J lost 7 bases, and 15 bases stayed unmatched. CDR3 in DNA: TGTGCCAGCAGCCACCGGGGAGGGTGGCCGGTAGAGCAGTACTTC. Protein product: CASSHRGGWPVEQYF.